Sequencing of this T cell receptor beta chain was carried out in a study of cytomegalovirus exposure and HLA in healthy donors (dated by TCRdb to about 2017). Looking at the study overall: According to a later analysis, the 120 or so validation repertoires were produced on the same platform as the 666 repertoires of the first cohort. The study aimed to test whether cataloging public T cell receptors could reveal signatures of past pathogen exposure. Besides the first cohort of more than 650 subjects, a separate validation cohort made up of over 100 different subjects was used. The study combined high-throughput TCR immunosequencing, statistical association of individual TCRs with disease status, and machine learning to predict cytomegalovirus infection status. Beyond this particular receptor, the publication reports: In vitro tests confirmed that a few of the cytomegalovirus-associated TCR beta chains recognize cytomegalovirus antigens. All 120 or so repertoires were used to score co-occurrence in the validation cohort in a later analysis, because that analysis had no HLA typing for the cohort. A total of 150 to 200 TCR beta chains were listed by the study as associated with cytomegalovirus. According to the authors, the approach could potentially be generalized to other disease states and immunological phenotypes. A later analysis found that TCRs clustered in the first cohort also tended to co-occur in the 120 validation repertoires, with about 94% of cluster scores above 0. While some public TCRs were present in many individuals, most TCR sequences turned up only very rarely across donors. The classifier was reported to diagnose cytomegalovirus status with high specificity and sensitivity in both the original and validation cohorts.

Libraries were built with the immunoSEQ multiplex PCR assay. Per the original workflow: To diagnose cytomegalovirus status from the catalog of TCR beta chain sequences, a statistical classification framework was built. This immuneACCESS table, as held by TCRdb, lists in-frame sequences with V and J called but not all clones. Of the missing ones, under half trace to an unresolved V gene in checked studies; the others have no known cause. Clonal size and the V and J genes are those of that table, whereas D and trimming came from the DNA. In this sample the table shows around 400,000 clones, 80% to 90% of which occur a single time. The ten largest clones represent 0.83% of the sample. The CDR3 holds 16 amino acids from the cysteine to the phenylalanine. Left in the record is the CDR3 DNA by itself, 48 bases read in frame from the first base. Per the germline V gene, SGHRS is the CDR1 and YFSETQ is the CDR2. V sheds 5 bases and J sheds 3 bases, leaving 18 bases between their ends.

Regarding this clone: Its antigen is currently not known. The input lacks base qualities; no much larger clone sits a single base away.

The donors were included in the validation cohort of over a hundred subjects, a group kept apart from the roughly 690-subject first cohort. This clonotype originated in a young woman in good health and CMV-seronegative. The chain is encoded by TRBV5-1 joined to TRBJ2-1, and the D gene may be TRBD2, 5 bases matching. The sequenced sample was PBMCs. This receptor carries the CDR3 CASRTGSNGVYNEQFF. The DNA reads TGCGCCAGCAGGACCGGGTCCAACGGGGTCTACAATGAGCAGTTCTTC.